This T cell receptor beta chain was sequenced during a study of blood T cell repertoires in COVID-19. Study-level information: Collection of acute and convalescent COVID-19 samples took place in the United States, Italy and Spain. In each case, the material was cDNA or gDNA derived from T cells, B-cell-depleted T cells, or PBMCs.

J gave up 7 bases and V 0 bases, and 8 bases lay outside the gene matches. The germline V gene encodes CDR1 MNHEY and CDR2 SVGAGI. The CDR3 runs 15 residues. The table came from immunoSEQ multiplex PCR; TCRdb's copy has only in-frame clones and leaves some out. The sample records a few hundred thousand clones, just over 85% being singletons. This clone has a handful of counts. The sequence derives from a man older than 75 with acute or convalescent COVID-19. The chain has TRBV6-5 and TRBJ2-7, with 8 bases matching TRBD2. The sequenced sample consisted of peripheral blood. The CDR3 region is CASSYSSGVLWEQYF. The CDR3 DNA reads TGTGCCAGCAGTTACTCTAGCGGGGTCTTGTGGGAGCAGTACTTC.